This T cell receptor (beta chain) was identified in a study of response to subunit inactivated influenza vaccine. Via MiXCR, TCRdb re-called the RT-PCR reads, giving one row per CDR3 protein. The table has more than 550,000 distinct CDR3 sequences, approximately 10% seen once. Trimming at V came to 4 bases and at J to 8 bases, leaving 10 bases not matched to a gene. The CDR3 has 17 residues. Germline CDR1 reads LGHNA; CDR2 reads YSLEER. This clonotype came up a few times. This same sample was also taken into another study, of T cells expressing NK-cell markers. That source notes: Scientists made TCR beta cDNA using 5'RACE template switching with UMIs.

The chain employs TRBV4-3 and TRBJ2-1; 14 nucleotides agree with TRBD2. Sequencing used PBMCs from blood, obtained on the day of vaccination. The sequence was collected from a man aged 45-60 years who received an inactivated influenza vaccine. The CDR3 region has the DNA TGCGCCAGCAGCCGAGTTGGGACTAGCGGGAGTAATTATGAGCAGTTCTTC. Translation gives CASSRVGTSGSNYEQFF.